The source of this TCR beta chain is a study of blood T cells in healthy people across ages. It was about 10 milliliters of peripheral blood that were drawn from each donor. Sample-barcoded 5' priming and a J-beta primer mix drove a second PCR of roughly 6 to 12 cycles. Each cDNA molecule was tagged by a template-switch adaptor that had 12 random nucleotides. Via MiXCR, TCRdb re-called the 5' RACE reads, giving one row per CDR3 protein. This table holds over 1,300,000 distinct CDR3 sequences, 55% to 75% found once. The CDR3 loop spans 16 amino acids. V dropped 3 bases and J dropped 0; count of bases not matched to a gene: 5.

Sequencing was performed on blood. The chain is built from TRBV12-3 or TRBV12-4 and TRBJ2-3; 8 positions match TRBD2. The clonotype originates from a man aged 18-30 years in good health. This CDR3 is CASSLMRGASTDTQYF. The CDR3 DNA sequence: TGTGCCAGCAGTTTGATGCGGGGGGCAAGCACAGATACGCAGTATTTT.